Sequencing of this T cell receptor (beta chain) was carried out in a study of blood T cell repertoires in COVID-19. Study information: Whether acute or convalescent, the COVID-19 samples came from the United States, Italy and Spain. From T cells, B-cell-depleted T cells, or PBMCs came the material, which was cDNA or gDNA.

V lost 0 bases to trimming and J lost 2 bases, with 10 bases between them. CDR3 length: 14 amino acids. The germline V gene encodes CDR1 SQVTM and CDR2 ANQGSEA. Per the study methods: Cell counts per sample came from amplifying reference gene primers. Here immunoSEQ multiplex PCR was the method, and the copy in TCRdb shows in-frame clones only, minus some. D and trimming come from the DNA, and the V and J calls and clone size come from that table. This table has 170,000 or so clones, 80% to 90% appearing once. The clonotype originates from a young woman who had recovered from COVID-19. The specimen was peripheral blood. The chain is built from TRBV29-1 and TRBJ1-2; TRBD1 is a possible D gene (5 bases). DNA of the CDR3: TGCAGCGTTGAAGATCGGGGGTGGAACTATGGCTACACCTTC. Its translation: CSVEDRGWNYGYTF.